The rows below give T cell receptor beta chains drawn from one sample of a study of technical replicates of blood from a handful of donors. Only in-frame clones appear in the TCRdb table, and some are missing; sequencing was by immunoSEQ multiplex PCR. The data contain 85,000 to 90,000 clones, around 92% of them singletons. Source material: T cells isolated from PBMCs. These receptors were obtained from a human donor in good health. Each CDR3 is given with its conserved first and last residue. Each record gives: V gene, D gene, J gene, clone size, CDR3 length, CDR3 protein, CDR3 DNA. D genes are given only for firm matches. Size is stated for part of the rows, as once, few or many counts, or as a class when the clone is expanded.

TRBV28	TRBD1	TRBJ1-5	NA	14	CASSSRQGTQPQHF	TGTGCCAGCAGTTCGAGACAGGGCACTCAGCCCCAGCATTTT
TRBV5-1	TRBD1	TRBJ2-2	NA	15	CASSSGTASTGELFF	TGCGCCAGCAGCTCCGGGACAGCAAGCACCGGGGAGCTGTTTTTT
TRBV27	TRBD1	TRBJ1-1	NA	12	CASSPPTGEAFF	TGTGCCAGCAGTCCTCCGACAGGGGAAGCTTTCTTT
TRBV5-4	TRBD2	TRBJ2-1	NA	16	CASSLFTGGYHNEQFF	TGTGCCAGCAGCTTGTTTACGGGGGGGTATCACAATGAGCAGTTCTTC
TRBV4-1	TRBD1	TRBJ2-1	NA	16	CASSQVKDRGHGEQFF	TGCGCCAGCAGCCAAGTAAAGGACAGGGGGCATGGTGAGCAGTTCTTC
TRBV2	NA	TRBJ1-2	NA	15	CASRATGGMTYGYTF	TGTGCCAGCAGGGCTACTGGGGGGATGACTTATGGCTACACCTTC
TRBV19	NA	TRBJ2-2	NA	14	CASSSGVNTGELFF	TGTGCCAGTAGTTCCGGGGTGAACACCGGGGAGCTGTTTTTT
TRBV27	NA	TRBJ2-7	NA	14	CASSFYDSTYEQYF	TGTGCCAGCAGTTTCTATGACAGTACCTACGAGCAGTACTTC
TRBV28	TRBD2	TRBJ2-3	NA	15	CASSSLAGEVDTQYF	TGTGCCAGCAGTTCATTAGCGGGAGAGGTAGATACGCAGTATTTT
TRBV14	NA	TRBJ2-7	NA	12	CASSRHSTEQYF	TGTGCCAGCAGCCGACATAGTACCGAGCAGTACTTC
TRBV9	NA	TRBJ1-1	NA	14	CASSVSGVNTEAFF	TGTGCCAGCAGCGTCTCAGGGGTTAACACTGAAGCTTTCTTT
TRBV7-2	NA	TRBJ2-7	NA	14	CASSFGGGANEQYF	TGTGCCAGCAGCTTTGGTGGGGGGGCCAACGAGCAGTACTTC
TRBV7-9	TRBD1	TRBJ2-5	NA	13	CASTRDSWETQYF	TGTGCCAGCACCCGGGACAGTTGGGAGACCCAGTACTTC
TRBV4-1	TRBD1	TRBJ2-7	NA	16	CASSQAGPGGSYEQYF	TGCGCCAGCAGCCAAGCCGGGCCAGGGGGCTCCTACGAGCAGTACTTC
TRBV5-3	TRBD1	TRBJ1-5	NA	18	CARSPRGQIGSSNQPQHF	TGTGCCAGAAGCCCCAGGGGACAGATCGGAAGTAGCAATCAGCCCCAGCATTTT
TRBV18	NA	TRBJ2-2	NA	15	CASSGAGASTGELFF	TGTGCCAGCTCAGGGGCAGGGGCCTCCACCGGGGAGCTGTTTTTT
TRBV11-1	NA	TRBJ2-7	NA	14	CASSARGSSYEQYF	TGTGCCAGCAGCGCCCGGGGGAGCTCCTACGAGCAGTACTTC
TRBV7-9	NA	TRBJ2-6	once	17	CASSHYRGATGANVLTF	TGTGCCAGCAGCCACTATCGGGGGGCGACTGGGGCCAACGTCCTGACTTTC
TRBV5-5	NA	TRBJ1-1	NA	15	CASSLLGRGDTEAFF	TGTGCCAGCAGCTTGTTAGGTCGGGGAGACACTGAAGCTTTCTTT
TRBV7-9	NA	TRBJ1-1	NA	15	CASRTTATGGTEAFF	TGTGCCAGCAGGACCACGGCGACGGGGGGCACTGAAGCTTTCTTT
TRBV5-1	NA	TRBJ2-1	NA	14	CASSLGQGNNEQFF	TGCGCCAGCAGCTTGGGCCAGGGGAACAATGAGCAGTTCTTC
TRBV19	TRBD2	TRBJ2-5	few	14	CASRPTSGQETQYF	TGTGCCAGTAGGCCGACTAGCGGACAAGAGACCCAGTACTTC
TRBV9	NA	TRBJ2-3	NA	15	CASSVAERDLETQYF	TGTGCCAGCAGCGTAGCGGAACGGGACTTAGAGACGCAGTATTTT
TRBV7-9	TRBD2	TRBJ2-1	NA	15	CASSSAGSSYNEQFF	TGTGCCAGCAGCTCAGCGGGGAGCTCCTACAATGAGCAGTTCTTC
TRBV5-4	NA	TRBJ2-3	NA	15	CASSWGDLYTDTQYF	TGTGCCAGCAGCTGGGGGGACTTATACACAGATACGCAGTATTTT
TRBV15	TRBD1	TRBJ2-1	NA	17	CATMERKGQGGGNEQFF	TGTGCCACCATGGAACGAAAAGGACAGGGTGGGGGCAATGAGCAGTTCTTC
TRBV27	NA	TRBJ1-2	NA	14	CASSSTQGPYGYTF	TGTGCCAGCAGTTCCACACAGGGACCTTATGGCTACACCTTC
TRBV20-1	NA	TRBJ2-1	NA	10	CSAQYNEQFF	TGCAGTGCCCAATACAATGAGCAGTTCTTC
TRBV7-7	NA	TRBJ2-5	NA	16	CASSFAGTPNQETQYF	TGTGCTAGCAGCTTTGCCGGGACACCAAACCAAGAGACCCAGTACTTC
TRBV28	NA	TRBJ2-1	NA	15	CASSPERKGVDEQFF	TGTGCCAGCAGTCCAGAGCGGAAGGGGGTAGATGAGCAGTTCTTC
TRBV6-1	NA	TRBJ2-5	once	16	CASSEAGGLGQETQYF	TGTGCCAGCAGTGAAGCAGGAGGTCTTGGGCAAGAGACCCAGTACTTC
TRBV27	TRBD2	TRBJ2-7	NA	17	CASSLAQGSGYDYEQYF	TGTGCCAGCAGTTTGGCCCAGGGTAGCGGGTATGATTACGAGCAGTACTTC